Given below is one T cell receptor beta chain in context. Its specific antigen is unknown. This record belongs to a study of CXCR3-negative and CXCR3-positive naive CD8 T cells (dated by TCRdb to about 2019). About the investigation overall: About 135 million TRB reads were obtained in total, roughly 1.5 +/- 0.3 million reads per library. Diversity and physicochemical repertoire analyses covered approximately 10 donors pooled from two independent experiments. For the TRBV-TRBJ cluster analysis, the naive subsets came from 5 or 6 donors, while the memory cells came from 3 donors.

Each CD8+ T cell subset was flow-sorted in triplicate, and some 300,000 cells per subset were placed directly into RLT lysis buffer. To exclude memory contaminants, naive CD8+ T cells were stringently defined as CD45RO-CCR7+CD27+CD95-. Peripheral blood mononuclear cells were isolated from buffy coats using standard density gradient centrifugation. Naive CXCR3-negative and CXCR3-positive CD8+ T cells were flow-sorted on a FACSAria III. Total RNA was extracted from sorted cells with an RNeasy Mini Kit. Looking up the germline V gene yields CDR1 SGHDT and CDR2 YYEEEE. The CDR3 runs 15 residues from the cysteine to the phenylalanine. No DNA has been recorded. Summary of the overall study and its limitations: Surface CD5, linked to self-reactivity in mice, was comparable between naive subsets; TCR interaction strength was therefore also inferred from TRB CDR3 physicochemical properties. Repertoire diversity was comparably high in both naive subsets but much lower in memory CD8+ T cells. TRBV-TRBJ usage was similar between naive CXCR3-negative and CXCR3-positive cells from the same donor, while memory cells showed distinct patterns. TRB CDR3s from CXCR3-positive naive cells showed higher hydrophobicity (lower Kidera factor 4), lower energy, and higher strength and volume indices than CXCR3-negative naive cells. Freshly isolated PBMCs were used for most assays because CXCR3 expression partially decreased after cryopreservation.

The listed sequencing device is NextSeq 550. The Human TCR Profiling Kit (MiLaboratory) was used to make UMI-labeled 5' RACE TRB cDNA libraries. The full amount of extracted RNA was used for cDNA synthesis, and the full amount of resulting cDNA was used for PCR amplification. The libraries were made side by side, with each library going through the same number of PCR cycles. Under the source paper's analysis protocol: About 57,000 +/- 9,900 unique UMI-labeled TRB cDNA molecules per library were extracted with MIGEC and MiXCR, with at least two reads per UMI required. On average, each library contained 40,000 +/- 10,000 functional in-frame TRB CDR3 nucleotide clonotypes without stop codons. Diversity metrics, including normalized Shannon-Wiener and Chao1, were computed in VDJtools after downsampling to 5000 UMI-labeled TRB molecules per sample. Clonotype-size-weighted physicochemical properties of the central five CDR3 residues (interaction energy, strength, volume and Kidera factor 4) were computed in VDJtools. TCRdb reprocessed the reads; each CDR3 protein sequence makes one entry, and DNA is unavailable. The authors' filters were not applied to this entry. The table for this sample records approximately 140,000 distinct CDR3 sequences. The top ten clonotypes cover around 0.28% of the sample.

The V gene is TRBV5-6 and the J gene is TRBJ2-6. This sequence originates from a human donor in good health. Some clones in this sample may be carry-over from other donors' samples. The sequencing input was naive CXCR3+ CD8+ T cells from blood. Sample cell subset or site, as interpreted from the label and publication: CD45RO-CCR7+CD27+CD95- naive CD8+ T cells expressing CXCR3 (TNR3+). The CDR3 region: CASTYRNSGANVLTF. The full variable domain, with segments outside the CDR3 supplied by the reference TRBV5-6 and TRBJ2-6 proteins, appears as DAGVTQSPTHLIKTRGQQVTLRCSPKSGHDTVSWYQQALGQGPQFIFQYYEEEERQRGNFPDRFSGHQFPNYSSELNVNALLLGDSALYLCASTYRNSGANVLTFGAGSRLTVL.